The present T cell receptor (beta chain) was sequenced within a study of human T cells and chemical hapten exposure. General study findings and limits: There was a positive correlation between PT1 expanded TCR counts and patch test score.

TCRdb ran MiXCR on the RACE reads and lists one entry per CDR3 protein. The table includes approximately 110,000 distinct CDR3 sequences, more than 9.5% detected once. This clonotype showed up many times. Its antigen is not identified. The trim removed 5 bases at V and 5 bases at J, leaving 14 bases unmatched. Germline assignment: CDR1 SGHTA and CDR2 FQGNSA. This CDR3 spans 18 amino acids. Specified time point: patch test 1, 2 weeks after DPC sensitization. Treatment: therapeutic diphenylcyclopropenone sensitization with weekly scalp DPC. Only after blood had been drawn was each patch test applied. The chain carries TRBV7-2 and TRBJ2-3; 12 positions match TRBD2. This sequence was found in a middle-aged woman with alopecia areata. Some clones in this sample may be carry-over from other donors' samples. Here the sequenced sample was whole blood, taken in connection with sensitization to the hapten diphenylcyclopropenone (DPC). The CDR3 DNA follows: TGTGCCAGCAGCCCTCATACACTAGCGGGGGGTTTTATAGATACGCAGTATTTT. It codes for CASSPHTLAGGFIDTQYF.